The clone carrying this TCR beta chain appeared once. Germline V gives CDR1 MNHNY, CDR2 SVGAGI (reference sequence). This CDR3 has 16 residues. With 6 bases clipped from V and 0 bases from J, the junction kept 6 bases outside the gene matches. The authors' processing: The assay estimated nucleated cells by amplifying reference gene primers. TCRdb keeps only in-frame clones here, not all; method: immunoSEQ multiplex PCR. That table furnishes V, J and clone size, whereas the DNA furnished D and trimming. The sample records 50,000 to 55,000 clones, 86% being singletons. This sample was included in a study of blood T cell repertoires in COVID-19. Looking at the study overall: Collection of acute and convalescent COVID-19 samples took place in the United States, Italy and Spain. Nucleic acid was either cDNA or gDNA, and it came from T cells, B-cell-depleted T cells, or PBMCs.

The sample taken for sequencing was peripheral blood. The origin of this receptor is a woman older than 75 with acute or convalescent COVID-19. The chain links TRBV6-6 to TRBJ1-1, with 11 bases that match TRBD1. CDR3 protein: CASSEGQGGMNTEAFF. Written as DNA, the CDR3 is TGTGCCAGCAGCGAGGGACAGGGGGGGATGAACACTGAAGCTTTCTTT.